This is a list of T cell receptor beta chains from one sample in a study of cytomegalovirus exposure and HLA in healthy donors. Profiled with immunoSEQ multiplex PCR; TCRdb holds only in-frame clones, not every one. The data show 140,000 to 150,000 clones, approximately 80% seen once. Material for sequencing was PBMCs. The receptors shown here come from a female donor in good health and CMV-seronegative. The CDR3 runs from the conserved cysteine through the conserved F or W.

CDR3 length: 14; V gene: TRBV7-8; J gene: TRBJ2-7; CDR3 protein: CASKASGSSYEQYF
CDR3 length: 17; V gene: TRBV23-1; J gene: TRBJ2-7; CDR3 protein: CASSQNPAGQRTYEQYF
CDR3 length: 16; V gene: TRBV5-4; J gene: TRBJ2-7; CDR3 protein: CASSLGPLQGPYEQYF
CDR3 length: 13; V gene: TRBV9; J gene: TRBJ2-7; CDR3 protein: CASSVEGDYEQYF
CDR3 length: 15; V gene: TRBV5-6; J gene: TRBJ1-3; CDR3 protein: CASSLVGTSGNTIYF
CDR3 length: 16; V gene: TRBV5-8; J gene: TRBJ2-3; CDR3 protein: CASSIQGARGTDTQYF
CDR3 length: 15; V gene: TRBV16; J gene: TRBJ1-2; CDR3 protein: CASSQRGQHNYGYTF
CDR3 length: 13; V gene: TRBV2; J gene: TRBJ2-7; CDR3 protein: CASARGQSYEQYF
CDR3 length: 14; V gene: TRBV9; J gene: TRBJ2-5; CDR3 protein: CASSVVADAGAQYF
CDR3 length: 13; V gene: TRBV2; J gene: TRBJ1-2; CDR3 protein: CASRRRQGDGYTF
CDR3 length: 17; V gene: TRBV27; J gene: TRBJ2-3; CDR3 protein: CASSLSSSGSPSITQYF
CDR3 length: 14; V gene: TRBV18; J gene: TRBJ1-3; CDR3 protein: CASSLTGGGNTIYF
CDR3 length: 14; V gene: TRBV28; J gene: TRBJ1-5; CDR3 protein: CASSFTRSNQPQHF
CDR3 length: 14; V gene: TRBV7-2; J gene: TRBJ1-2; CDR3 protein: CASSRDRVGYGYTF
CDR3 length: 15; V gene: TRBV5-4; J gene: TRBJ2-1; CDR3 protein: CASRFGQGVGNEQFF
CDR3 length: 14; V gene: TRBV10-3; J gene: TRBJ1-5; CDR3 protein: CAISPDRSNQPQHF
CDR3 length: 17; V gene: TRBV5-1; J gene: TRBJ2-3; CDR3 protein: CASSLGTSGARADTQYF
CDR3 length: 16; V gene: TRBV7-9; J gene: TRBJ1-4; CDR3 protein: CSSSSIQTADNEKLFF
CDR3 length: 14; V gene: TRBV5-6; J gene: TRBJ1-2; CDR3 protein: CASSRVGQGYGYTF
CDR3 length: 15; V gene: TRBV7-2; J gene: TRBJ1-6; CDR3 protein: CASSLSPAGGSPLHF
CDR3 length: 14; V gene: TRBV30; J gene: TRBJ1-2; CDR3 protein: CAWRTGDSTRGYTF
CDR3 length: 16; V gene: TRBV28; J gene: TRBJ2-2; CDR3 protein: CASRSTGGGNTGELFF
CDR3 length: 13; V gene: TRBV27; J gene: TRBJ1-1; CDR3 protein: CASNGQGRTEAFF
CDR3 length: 15; V gene: TRBV4-3; J gene: TRBJ2-3; CDR3 protein: CASSRGRGGTDTQYF
CDR3 length: 15; V gene: TRBV19; J gene: TRBJ1-2; CDR3 protein: CASRSGDTPMSGYPF
CDR3 length: 19; V gene: TRBV4-1; J gene: TRBJ2-1; CDR3 protein: CASSQPGQTISSSYNEQFF
CDR3 length: 14; V gene: TRBV19; J gene: TRBJ2-7; CDR3 protein: CASKQQRGTYEQYF
CDR3 length: 14; V gene: TRBV5-4; J gene: TRBJ2-5; CDR3 protein: CASSLAGAQETQYF
CDR3 length: 15; V gene: TRBV7-6; J gene: TRBJ1-1; CDR3 protein: CASSLSQTGNTEAFF
CDR3 length: 16; V gene: TRBV11-2; J gene: TRBJ2-2; CDR3 protein: CASSSIPAANTGELFF
CDR3 length: 15; V gene: TRBV6-1; J gene: TRBJ1-1; CDR3 protein: CASSEQGSFNTEAFF
CDR3 length: 15; V gene: TRBV7-9; J gene: TRBJ2-5; CDR3 protein: CASSLTGGYQETQYF
CDR3 length: 15; V gene: TRBV5-4; J gene: TRBJ1-3; CDR3 protein: CASSRAGVEGNTIYF
CDR3 length: 14; V gene: TRBV6-6; J gene: TRBJ1-1; CDR3 protein: CASSQVGQGAQAFF
CDR3 length: 15; V gene: TRBV5-5; J gene: TRBJ2-5; CDR3 protein: CASSFGGARGETQYF